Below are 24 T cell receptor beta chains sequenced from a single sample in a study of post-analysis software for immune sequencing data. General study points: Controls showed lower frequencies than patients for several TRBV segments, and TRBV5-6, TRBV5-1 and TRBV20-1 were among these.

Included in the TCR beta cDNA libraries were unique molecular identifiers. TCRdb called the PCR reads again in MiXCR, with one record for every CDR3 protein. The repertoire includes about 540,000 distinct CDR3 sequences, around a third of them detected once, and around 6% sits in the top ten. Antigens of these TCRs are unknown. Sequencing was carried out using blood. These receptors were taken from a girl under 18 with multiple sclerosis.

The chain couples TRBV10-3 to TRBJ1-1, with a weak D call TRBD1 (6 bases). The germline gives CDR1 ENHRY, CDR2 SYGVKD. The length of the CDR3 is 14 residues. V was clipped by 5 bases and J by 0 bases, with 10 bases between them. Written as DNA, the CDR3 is TGTGCCATCAGTCTGACAGGATTGAACACTGAAGCTTTCTTT. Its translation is CAISLTGLNTEAFF.

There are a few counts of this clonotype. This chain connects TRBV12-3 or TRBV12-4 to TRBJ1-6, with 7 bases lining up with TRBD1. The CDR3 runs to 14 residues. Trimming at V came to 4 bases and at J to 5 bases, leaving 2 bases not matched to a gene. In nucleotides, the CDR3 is TGTGCCAGCAGTTCCGGGACAGATAATTCACCCCTCCACTTT. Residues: CASSSGTDNSPLHF.

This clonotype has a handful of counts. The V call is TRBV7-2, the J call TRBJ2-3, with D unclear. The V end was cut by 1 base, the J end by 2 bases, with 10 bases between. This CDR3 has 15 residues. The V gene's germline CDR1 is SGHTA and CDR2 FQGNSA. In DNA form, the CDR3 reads TGTGCCAGCAGCTTAGGGGGAATAGACACAGATACGCAGTATTTT. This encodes CASSLGGIDTDTQYF.

The CDR3 sequence: CASSLDREGGQPQHF. The CDR3 DNA reads as TGTGCCAGCAGCTTAGATCGGGAAGGGGGTCAGCCCCAGCATTTT. The chain joins TRBV11-2 to TRBJ1-5, with D possibly being TRBD1 (6 bases). The CDR3 totals 15 residues. Germline loops: CDR1 SGHAT, CDR2 FQNNGV. Between the trimmed V and J ends, which lost 0 bases and 6 bases, there was a span of 12 bases.

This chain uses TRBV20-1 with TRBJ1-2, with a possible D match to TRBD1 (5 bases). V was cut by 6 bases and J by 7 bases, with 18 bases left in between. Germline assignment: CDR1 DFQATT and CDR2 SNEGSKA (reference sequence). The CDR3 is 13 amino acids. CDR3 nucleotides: TGCAGTGCCGTCCGTGGGGGGGGAATTGGCTACACCTTC. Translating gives CSAVRGGGIGYTF.

The CDR3 bases are TGTGCCAGCAGCTCCGACGGACCCACTGAAGCTTTCTTT. It translates to CASSSDGPTEAFF. The gene calls are TRBV6-2 or TRBV6-3 and TRBJ1-1; D gene uncertain. The CDR3 has 13 residues. Germline CDR1 is MNHEY and CDR2 is SVGEGT. The V and J ends lost 6 bases and 4 bases respectively, with 12 bases between them.

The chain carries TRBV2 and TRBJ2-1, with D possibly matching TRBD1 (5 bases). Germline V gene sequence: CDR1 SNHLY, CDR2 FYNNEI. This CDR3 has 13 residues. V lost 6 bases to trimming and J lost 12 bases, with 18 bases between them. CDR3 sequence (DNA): TGTGCCAGCAGGGGGCGGAGAATCGGTGTGCAGTTCTTC. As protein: CASRGRRIGVQFF. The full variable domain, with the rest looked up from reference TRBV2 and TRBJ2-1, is EPEVTQTPSHQVTQMGQEVILRCVPISNHLYFYWYRQILGQKVEFLVSFYNNEISEKSEIFDDQFSVERPDGSNFTLKIRSTKLEDSAMYFCASRGRRIGVQFFGPGTRLTVL.

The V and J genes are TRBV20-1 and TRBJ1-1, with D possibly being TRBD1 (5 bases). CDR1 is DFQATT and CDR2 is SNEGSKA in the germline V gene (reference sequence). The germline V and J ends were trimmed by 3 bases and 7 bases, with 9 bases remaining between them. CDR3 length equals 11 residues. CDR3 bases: TGCAGTGCTAGGAGACAGCTTGAAGCTTTCTTT. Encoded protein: CSARRQLEAFF.

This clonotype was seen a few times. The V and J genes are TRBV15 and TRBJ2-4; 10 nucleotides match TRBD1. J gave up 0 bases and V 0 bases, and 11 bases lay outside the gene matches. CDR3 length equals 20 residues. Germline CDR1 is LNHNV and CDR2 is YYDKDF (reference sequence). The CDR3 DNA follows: TGTGCCACCAGCAGAGATCCGACAGGGGGCGGAACGGTAGCCAAAAACATTCAGTACTTC. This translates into CATSRDPTGGGTVAKNIQYF. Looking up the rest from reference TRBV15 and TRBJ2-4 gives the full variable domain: DAMVIQNPRYQVTQFGKPVTLSCSQTLNHNVMYWYQQKSSQAPKLLFHYYDKDFNNEADTPDNFQSRRPNTSFCFLDIRSPGLGDTAMYLCATSRDPTGGGTVAKNIQYFGAGTRLSVL.

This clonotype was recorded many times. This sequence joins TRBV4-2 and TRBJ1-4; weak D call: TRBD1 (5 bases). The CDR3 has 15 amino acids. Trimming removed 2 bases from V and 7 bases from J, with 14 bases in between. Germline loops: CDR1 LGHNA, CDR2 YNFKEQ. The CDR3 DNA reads TGTGCCAGCAGCCAAAACGTAGGGGCGGGTGAAAAACTGTTTTTT. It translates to CASSQNVGAGEKLFF.

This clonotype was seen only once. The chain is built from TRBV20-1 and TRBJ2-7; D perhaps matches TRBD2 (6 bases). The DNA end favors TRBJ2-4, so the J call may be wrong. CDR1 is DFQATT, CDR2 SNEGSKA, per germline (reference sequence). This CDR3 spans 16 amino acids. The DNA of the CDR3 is TGCAGTGCTGGCCCCAGGCGGGGCTTAGCCAAAAACATTCAGTACTTC. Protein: CSAGPRRGLAKNIQYF.

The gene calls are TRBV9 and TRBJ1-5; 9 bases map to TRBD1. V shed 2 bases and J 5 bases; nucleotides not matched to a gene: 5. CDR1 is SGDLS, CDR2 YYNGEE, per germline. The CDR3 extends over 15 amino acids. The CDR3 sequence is CASSVGQGQDQPQHF. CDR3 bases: TGTGCCAGCAGCGTGGGACAGGGCCAGGATCAGCCCCAGCATTTT.

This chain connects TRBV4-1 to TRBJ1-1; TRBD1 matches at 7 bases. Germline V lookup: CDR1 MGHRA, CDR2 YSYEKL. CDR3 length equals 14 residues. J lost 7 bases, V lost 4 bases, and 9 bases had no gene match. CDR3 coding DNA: TGCGCCAGCAGCCGATCTAGACAGGGTATTGAAGCTTTCTTT. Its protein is CASSRSRQGIEAFF.

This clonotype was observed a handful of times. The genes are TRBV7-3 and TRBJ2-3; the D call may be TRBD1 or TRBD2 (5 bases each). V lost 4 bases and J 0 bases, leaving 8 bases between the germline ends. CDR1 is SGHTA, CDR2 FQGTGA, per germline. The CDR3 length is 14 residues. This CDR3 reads CASSSGRSTDTQYF. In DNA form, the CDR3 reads TGTGCCAGCAGCTCAGGGAGAAGCACAGATACGCAGTATTTT.

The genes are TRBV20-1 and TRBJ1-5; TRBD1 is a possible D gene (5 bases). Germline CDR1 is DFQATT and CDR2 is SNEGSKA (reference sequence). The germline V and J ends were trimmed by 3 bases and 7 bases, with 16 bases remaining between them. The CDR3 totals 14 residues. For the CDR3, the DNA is TGCAGTGCTAGTCCCCCCCAGGGACGACAGCCCCAGCATTTT. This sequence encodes CSASPPQGRQPQHF.

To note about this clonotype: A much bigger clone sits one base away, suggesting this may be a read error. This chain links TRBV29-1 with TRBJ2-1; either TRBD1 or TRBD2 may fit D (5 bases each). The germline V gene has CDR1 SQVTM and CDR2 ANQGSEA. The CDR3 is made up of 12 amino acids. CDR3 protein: CNGAEMYNEQFF. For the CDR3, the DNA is TGCAACGGGGCCGAGATGTACAATGAGCAGTTCTTC.

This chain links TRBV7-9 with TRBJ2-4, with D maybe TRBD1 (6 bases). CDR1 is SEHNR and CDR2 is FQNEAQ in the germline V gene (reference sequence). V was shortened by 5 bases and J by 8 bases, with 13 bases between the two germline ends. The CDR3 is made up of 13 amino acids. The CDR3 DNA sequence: TGTGCCAGCAGCCCTCTCTGGGGGCACATTCAGTACTTC. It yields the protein CASSPLWGHIQYF.

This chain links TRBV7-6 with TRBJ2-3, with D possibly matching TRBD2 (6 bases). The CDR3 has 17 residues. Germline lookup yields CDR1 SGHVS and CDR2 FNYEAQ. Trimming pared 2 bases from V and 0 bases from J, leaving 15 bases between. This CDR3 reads CASSLRWGGISTDTQYF. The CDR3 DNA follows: TGTGCCAGCAGCTTAAGGTGGGGAGGAATTAGCACAGATACGCAGTATTTT.

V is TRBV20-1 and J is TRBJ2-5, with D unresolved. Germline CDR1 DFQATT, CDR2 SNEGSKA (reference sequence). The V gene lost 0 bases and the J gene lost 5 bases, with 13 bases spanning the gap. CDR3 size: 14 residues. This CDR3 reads CSARDTLLRETQYF. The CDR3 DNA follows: TGCAGTGCTAGAGATACACTGTTGAGGGAGACCCAGTACTTC.

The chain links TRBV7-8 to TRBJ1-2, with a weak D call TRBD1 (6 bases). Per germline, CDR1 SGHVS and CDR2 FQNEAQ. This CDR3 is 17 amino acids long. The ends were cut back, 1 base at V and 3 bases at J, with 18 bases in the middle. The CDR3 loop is CASSLDRLGATDYGYTF. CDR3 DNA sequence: TGTGCCAGCAGCTTAGATAGGCTGGGGGCAACCGACTATGGCTACACCTTC.

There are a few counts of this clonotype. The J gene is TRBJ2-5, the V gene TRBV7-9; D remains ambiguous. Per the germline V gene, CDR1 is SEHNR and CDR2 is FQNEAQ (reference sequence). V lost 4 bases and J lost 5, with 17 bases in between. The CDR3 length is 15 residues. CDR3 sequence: CASSSEDRSRETQYF. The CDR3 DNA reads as TGTGCCAGCAGCTCAGAGGACCGTTCTCGGGAGACCCAGTACTTC. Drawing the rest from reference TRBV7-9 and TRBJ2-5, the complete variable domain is DTGVSQNPRHKITKRGQNVTFRCDPISEHNRLYWYRQTLGQGPEFLTYFQNEAQLEKSRLLSDRFSAERPKGSFSTLEIQRTEQGDSAMYLCASSSEDRSRETQYFGPGTRLLVL.

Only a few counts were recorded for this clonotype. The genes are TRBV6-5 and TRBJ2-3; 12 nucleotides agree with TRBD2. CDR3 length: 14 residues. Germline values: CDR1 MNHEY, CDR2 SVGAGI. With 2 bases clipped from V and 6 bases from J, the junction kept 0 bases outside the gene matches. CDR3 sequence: CASSYLAGGDTQYF. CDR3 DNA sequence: TGTGCCAGCAGTTACCTAGCGGGGGGGGATACGCAGTATTTT.

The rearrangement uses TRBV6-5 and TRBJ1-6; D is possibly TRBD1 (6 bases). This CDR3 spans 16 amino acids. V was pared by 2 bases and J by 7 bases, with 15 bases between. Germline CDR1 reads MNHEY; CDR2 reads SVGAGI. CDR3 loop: CASSYVRGHWNSPLHF. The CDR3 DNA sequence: TGTGCCAGCAGTTACGTTCGGGGGCACTGGAATTCACCCCTCCACTTT.

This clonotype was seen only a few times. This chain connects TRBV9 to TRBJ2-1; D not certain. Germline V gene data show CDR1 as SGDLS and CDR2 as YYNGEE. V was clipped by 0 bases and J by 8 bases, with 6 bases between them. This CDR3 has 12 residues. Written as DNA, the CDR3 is TGTGCCAGCAGCGTAGACTTGGATGAGCAGTTCTTC. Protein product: CASSVDLDEQFF.